These 25 T cell receptor beta chains were sequenced from one sample in a study of radiation and T cells in renal cell carcinoma. The repertoire was sequenced with immunoSEQ multiplex PCR; TCRdb's copy has only in-frame clones and lacks some. The top ten clones hold 12% of a sample with 150,000 or so clones, over 75% of them seen once. The time point was: baseline pretreatment blood. Indicated treatment: 15 Gy SBRT to primary tumor, nephrectomy 4 weeks later. The sequencing here drew on blood, taken from a patient whose treatment included radiotherapy and nephrectomy. Receptor source: a woman aged 45 to 65 with renal cell carcinoma.

The J gene is TRBJ1-4, the V gene TRBV6-1; D may be TRBD1 (6 bases). Trimming shortened V by 4 bases and J by 7 bases, and 10 bases separated the two germline ends. CDR3 length: 13 amino acids. In germline, CDR1 is MNHNS, CDR2 SASEGT. The CDR3 bases are TGTGCCAGCAGTGTGGGGGCAGGTGAAAAACTGTTTTTT. It is translated as CASSVGAGEKLFF.

The genes are TRBV7-6 and TRBJ1-2; tentatively, D is TRBD1 (6 bases). The CDR3 is made up of 13 amino acids. The germline gives CDR1 SGHVS, CDR2 FNYEAQ. V lost 5 bases and J lost 7, with 14 bases in between. CDR3 loop: CASSVDSRFGYTF. CDR3 coding DNA: TGTGCCAGCAGCGTGGACAGTCGATTTGGCTACACCTTC.

The rearrangement joins TRBV27 to TRBJ1-1, with D perhaps matching TRBD1 (5 bases). The CDR3 runs to 15 residues. Per the germline V gene, CDR1 is MNHEY and CDR2 is SMNVEV (reference sequence). The V gene lost 8 bases and the J gene lost 0 bases, with 16 bases spanning the gap. The CDR3 nucleotides read TGTGCCAGCGGTGAACACAGGTATTTGAACACTGAAGCTTTCTTT. Translation gives CASGEHRYLNTEAFF.

There are a few counts of this clone. The genes are TRBV15 and TRBJ2-3, with D unresolved. The CDR3 spans 17 residues. The germline gives CDR1 LNHNV, CDR2 YYDKDF (reference sequence). The V end lost 1 base, the J end lost 4 bases, and 18 bases lay between the germline ends. In DNA, the CDR3 is TGTGCCACCAGCAGAGTACTCAGTAGGATAGCATCAGATACGCAGTATTTT. It codes for CATSRVLSRIASDTQYF. Complete variable domain (other parts from reference TRBV15 and TRBJ2-3): DAMVIQNPRYQVTQFGKPVTLSCSQTLNHNVMYWYQQKSSQAPKLLFHYYDKDFNNEADTPDNFQSRRPNTSFCFLDIRSPGLGDTAMYLCATSRVLSRIASDTQYFGPGTRLTVL.

As to this clone: The junction departs from germline at one end; a sequencing error may be responsible. The chain joins TRBV7-7 to TRBJ2-5; D uncertain. The CDR3 is made up of 13 amino acids. Per germline, CDR1 SSHAT and CDR2 FNYEAQ (reference sequence). CDR3 sequence: CASSLAPGETQYF. DNA of the CDR3: TGTGCTAGCAGCTTAGCCCCGGGAGAGACCCAGTACTTC.

The chain is built from TRBV6-1 and TRBJ2-6, with unresolved D. The CDR3 loop spans 13 amino acids. Germline V CDR1 and CDR2: MNHNS, SASEGT. V dropped 6 bases and J dropped 4 bases, with 7 bases sitting between them. CDR3 amino acids: CASRVSGANVLTF. The CDR3 DNA reads TGTGCCAGCAGGGTCTCAGGGGCCAACGTCCTGACTTTC.

This sequence joins TRBV5-1 and TRBJ2-3; 9 nucleotides agree with TRBD1. Germline CDR1 SGHRS, CDR2 YFSETQ. V was pared by 5 bases and J by 5 bases, with 6 bases of the junction left unmatched. The CDR3 is 14 residues long. CDR3 residues: CASRRGQGGDTQYF. As DNA, the CDR3 is TGCGCCAGCAGACGGGGACAGGGTGGAGATACGCAGTATTTT.

The genes are TRBV29-1 and TRBJ2-3, with 9 bases fitting TRBD2. The CDR3 is 15 amino acids. V trimming: 2 bases; J trimming: 4 bases; junction bases outside the gene matches: 7. Germline CDR1 is SQVTM and CDR2 is ANQGSEA. The CDR3 loop is CSVERGSGGADTQYF. CDR3 DNA: TGCAGCGTTGAAAGGGGTAGCGGGGGAGCAGATACGCAGTATTTT.

The chain employs TRBV6-1 and TRBJ1-5; tentatively, D is TRBD1 (6 bases). CDR3 size: 15 residues. Germline lookup yields CDR1 MNHNS and CDR2 SASEGT. Trimming took off 4 bases at V and 9 bases at J, with 19 bases between the two ends. The CDR3 nucleotides are TGTGCCAGCAGTGCCGGACGAGGGGGAGGTCTGCCCCAGCATTTT. It yields the protein CASSAGRGGGLPQHF.

The chain carries TRBV7-9 and TRBJ1-5; D gene unclear. Trimming shortened V by 2 bases and J by 6 bases, and 17 bases separated the two germline ends. Germline V gene lookup returns CDR1 SEHNR and CDR2 FQNEAQ (reference sequence). The CDR3 contains 16 residues. CDR3 sequence reads: CASSLNSAARGQPQHF. The DNA for the CDR3 is TGTGCCAGCAGCTTAAACTCGGCCGCCCGCGGTCAGCCCCAGCATTTT.

This chain connects TRBV6-6 to TRBJ2-5, with TRBD2 as a possible D gene (6 bases). The CDR3 is 15 residues long. Germline loops: CDR1 MNHNY, CDR2 SVGAGI (reference sequence). V was trimmed by 6 bases and J by 11 bases, leaving 25 bases between them. The CDR3 protein is CASRSSGTGSWEQYF. The DNA of the CDR3 is TGTGCCAGCAGGTCGTCCGGGACTGGGTCCTGGGAGCAGTACTTC.

The V call is TRBV19, the J call TRBJ1-1; 8 nucleotides line up with TRBD1. Germline lookup yields CDR1 LNHDA and CDR2 SQIVND (reference sequence). V shed 6 bases and J 3 bases; nucleotides not matched to a gene: 9. CDR3 length: 15 residues. CDR3 amino acids: CASSQDRVADTEAFF. CDR3 in DNA: TGTGCCAGTAGCCAGGACAGGGTAGCGGACACTGAAGCTTTCTTT.

This chain joins TRBV6-6 and TRBJ1-2; D uncertain. Trimming took off 6 bases at V and 8 bases at J, with 10 bases between the two ends. CDR1 is MNHNY and CDR2 is SVGAGI in the germline V gene (reference sequence). The CDR3 extends over 11 amino acids. CDR3 DNA sequence: TGTGCCAGCAGAGCAGGCGGCGGCTACACCTTC. Encoded protein: CASRAGGGYTF.

This clone was recorded only once. The rearrangement joins TRBV5-1 to TRBJ2-7; 7 bases are a match to TRBD1. The germline CDR1 and CDR2 sequences are SGHRS and YFSETQ. The trim removed 4 bases at V and 5 bases at J, leaving 12 bases unmatched. CDR3 length: 15 amino acids. Here the CDR3 DNA reads TGCGCCAGCAGCGATCCTAAGACAGGGCTGAACGAGCAGTACTTC. This gives the protein CASSDPKTGLNEQYF.

This clone was seen a handful of times. V is TRBV5-1 and J is TRBJ2-1, with D unresolved. Germline loops: CDR1 SGHRS, CDR2 YFSETQ. This CDR3 spans 15 amino acids. V gave up 0 bases and J gave up 4 bases, with 11 bases separating them. The CDR3 DNA is TGCGCCAGCAGCTTGGGTTATTTAGGTTACAATGAGCAGTTCTTC. It yields the protein CASSLGYLGYNEQFF.

DNA for the CDR3: TGTGCCAGCAGCGTAACAGATCAGAACACTGAAGCTTTCTTT. It encodes CASSVTDQNTEAFF. The chain employs TRBV9 and TRBJ1-1; D not certain. The V gene's germline CDR1 is SGDLS and CDR2 YYNGEE. V lost 1 base and J 1 base, leaving 8 bases between the germline ends. CDR3 length: 14 amino acids.

The chain couples TRBV30 to TRBJ2-6, with D hard to call. V was cut by 3 bases and J by 0 bases, with 9 bases left in between. There are 15 residues in the CDR3. The germline V gene encodes CDR1 GTSNPN and CDR2 SVGIG (reference sequence). The CDR3 sequence: CAWRPTTSGANVLTF. CDR3 in DNA: TGTGCCTGGAGACCTACCACCTCTGGGGCCAACGTCCTGACTTTC.

The chain combines TRBV10-1 with TRBJ2-7; D not resolved. Germline CDR1 WNHNN, CDR2 SYGVQD (reference sequence). Between the trimmed V and J ends, which lost 0 bases and 2 bases, there was a span of 8 bases. The CDR3 runs 14 residues. The CDR3 is CASSESGRAYEQYF. As DNA, the CDR3 is TGCGCCAGCAGTGAGTCAGGCAGAGCCTACGAGCAGTACTTC.

The chain has TRBV7-8 and TRBJ1-5; perhaps TRBD1 as D (5 bases). The CDR3 extends over 15 amino acids. Germline CDR1 reads SGHVS; CDR2 reads FQNEAQ. The germline V and J ends were trimmed by 5 bases and 4 bases, with 15 bases remaining between them. As DNA, the CDR3 is TGTGCCAGCAGCCCCGACAGAACTAATAATCAGCCCCAGCATTTT. It yields the protein CASSPDRTNNQPQHF.

This clone appeared once. The chain uses TRBV2 and TRBJ2-3, with D perhaps assigned TRBD1 or TRBD2 (5 bases each). Germline assignment: CDR1 SNHLY and CDR2 FYNNEI. The CDR3 covers 13 residues. Trimming took 8 bases from V and 2 from J, leaving 11 bases between them. The CDR3 region is CASRGFYTDTQYF. CDR3 nucleotides: TGTGCCAGCCGGGGCTTCTACACAGATACGCAGTATTTT. Together with reference TRBV2 and TRBJ2-3, the CDR3 gives the full variable domain: EPEVTQTPSHQVTQMGQEVILRCVPISNHLYFYWYRQILGQKVEFLVSFYNNEISEKSEIFDDQFSVERPDGSNFTLKIRSTKLEDSAMYFCASRGFYTDTQYFGPGTRLTVL.

V and J are TRBV9 and TRBJ1-2, with TRBD1 matching 7 bases. V shed 0 bases, J shed 2 bases, and the junction held 1 base outside the gene matches. The CDR3 length is 14 residues. Looked up from germline, CDR1 is SGDLS and CDR2 is YYNGEE. The CDR3 sequence: CASSVGGQNYGYTF. The CDR3 DNA sequence: TGTGCCAGCAGCGTAGGGGGACAGAACTATGGCTACACCTTC.

About this clone itself: This CDR3 is also generated by other DNA sequences in the sample. The chain uses TRBV7-9 and TRBJ1-5; D uncertain. The CDR3 is 13 residues long. Looked up from germline, CDR1 is SEHNR and CDR2 is FQNEAQ (reference sequence). V lost 3 bases, J lost 5 bases, and 8 bases lay in between. CDR3 sequence reads: CASSFTGYQPQHF. Written as DNA, the CDR3 is TGTGCCAGCAGCTTCACCGGCTATCAGCCCCAGCATTTT.

This sequence joins TRBV18 and TRBJ2-1; D is possibly TRBD1 (6 bases). Germline V lookup: CDR1 KGHSH, CDR2 LQKENI. Trimming cost V 4 bases and J 8 bases, with 9 bases left between them. CDR3 length equals 12 residues. The CDR3 region is CASSLSGDEQFF. The CDR3 coding sequence is TGTGCCAGCTCACTATCAGGGGATGAGCAGTTCTTC.

The chain joins TRBV2 to TRBJ2-1; 10 positions match TRBD1. Germline V CDR1 and CDR2: SNHLY, FYNNEI. V lost 5 bases and J lost 0; bases outside the gene matches: 1. The CDR3 length is 15 residues. The DNA for the CDR3 is TGTGCCAGCAGTCGGGACAGGGGCTCCTACAATGAGCAGTTCTTC. Its translation: CASSRDRGSYNEQFF.

The J gene is TRBJ1-2, the V gene TRBV29-1; perhaps TRBD1 as D (5 bases). Germline assignment: CDR1 SQVTM and CDR2 ANQGSEA. This CDR3 is built from 15 residues. Trimming took off 1 base at V and 3 bases at J, with 15 bases between the two ends. The CDR3 loop is CSVEGLRGVDYGYTF. For the CDR3, the DNA is TGCAGCGTTGAAGGACTGCGGGGCGTAGACTATGGCTACACCTTC. Variable domain in full (rest from reference TRBV29-1 and TRBJ1-2): SAVISQKPSRDICQRGTSLTIQCQVDSQVTMMFWYRQQPGQSLTLIATANQGSEATYESGFVIDKFPISRPNLTFSTLTVSNMSPEDSSIYLCSVEGLRGVDYGYTFGSGTRLTVV.